This T cell receptor beta chain was obtained from a study of blood T cell repertoires in COVID-19 (dated by TCRdb to 2020 to 2022). In terms of the full investigation: Collaborator samples came from the United States, Italy and Spain and covered acute and convalescent phases of COVID-19. The dataset comprised deeply sampled blood TCRbeta repertoires from subjects exposed to, actively infected with, or recovered from COVID-19. The repertoires were released in a freely available public database meant as a resource for research on the immune response to SARS-CoV-2. Samples were obtained from the ongoing ImmuneRACE study (first 160 participants) and from 1,254 subjects provided by 6 global collaborators. A de-identified subject ID, COVID-19 status, age in years and sex were almost always included in the sample metadata. Where available, HLA class I and class II types were obtained from metadata supplied by the sample provider rather than from assay-based typing. The prospective study material was composed of cDNA or gDNA derived from T cells, B-cell-depleted T cells, or PBMCs. General findings and caveats noted by the study authors: The quantity of clinical and demographic metadata differed by source and by participant and was supplied without curation.

In Seattle, one collaborating source enrolled patients while the infection was active and tracked those patients longitudinally over the course of disease. Whole blood was collected in K2EDTA tubes by collaborating institutions according to the institutions' own protocols. For TCRbeta analysis, collaborators shipped samples as frozen whole blood, isolated PBMCs, or DNA extracted from either of those sample types. The immunoSEQ Assay, a bias-controlled multiplex PCR, was used to amplify TCRbeta CDR3 regions from genomic DNA. As for the original processing: The number of nucleated cells in each sample was estimated by amplification of reference gene primers within the assay. To quantify the absolute abundance of each unique TCRbeta CDR3 rearrangement, sequence reads were collapsed and filtered. For each sample, productive Simpson clonality was calculated as the square root of Simpson's diversity index across productive rearrangements. Held by TCRdb, this immuneACCESS table contains in-frame sequences only and omits some clones. Under half of the omission traces to an unresolved V gene where checked; the cause of the rest is unknown. V and J calls and clone size come straight from that table; D and trimming were deduced from the DNA. For this sample there are 89,000 or so clones; roughly nine tenths appear just once. 2.7% of the sample is in the top ten clones.

In regard to this clone: Its cognate antigen has yet to be identified. No clone much larger than this one lies a single base away; base qualities are absent.

Trimming takes 3 bases off V and 3 bases off J; junction bases not matched to a gene: 7. Its CDR3 holds 15 amino acids, cysteine through phenylalanine. Left in the record is the CDR3 DNA by itself, 45 bases read in frame from the first base. CDR1 and CDR2 are read off the germline V gene as LGHNA and YSLEER. This TCR derives from a man aged 50 to 59 with COVID-19, enrolled during active disease. This receptor chain uses TRBV4-3 and TRBJ1-2; 7 bases in the junction line up with TRBD1. Sequenced sample: peripheral blood. The CDR3 amino acid sequence is: CASSQFLQGYYGYTF. The bases read TGCGCCAGCAGCCAGTTCTTACAGGGGTACTATGGCTACACCTTC.